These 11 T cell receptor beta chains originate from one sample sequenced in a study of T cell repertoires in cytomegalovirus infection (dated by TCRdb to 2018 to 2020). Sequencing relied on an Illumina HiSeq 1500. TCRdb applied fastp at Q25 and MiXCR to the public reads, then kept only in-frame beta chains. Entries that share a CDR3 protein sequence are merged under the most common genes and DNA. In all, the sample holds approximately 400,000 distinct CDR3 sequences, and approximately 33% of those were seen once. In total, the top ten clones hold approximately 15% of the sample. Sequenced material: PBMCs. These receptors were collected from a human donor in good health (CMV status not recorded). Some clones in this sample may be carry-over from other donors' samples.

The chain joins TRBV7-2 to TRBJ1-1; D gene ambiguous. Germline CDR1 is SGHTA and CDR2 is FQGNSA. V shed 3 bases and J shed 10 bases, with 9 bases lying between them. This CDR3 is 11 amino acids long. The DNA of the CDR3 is TGTGCCAGCAGCTTCGGACCCCGAGCTTTCTTT. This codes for CASSFGPRAFF. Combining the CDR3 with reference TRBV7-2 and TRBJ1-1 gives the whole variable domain GAGVSQSPSNKVTEKGKDVELRCDPISGHTALYWYRQSLGQGLEFLIYFQGNSAPDKSGLPSDRFSAERTGGSVSTLTIQRTQQEDSAVYLCASSFGPRAFFGQGTRLTVV.

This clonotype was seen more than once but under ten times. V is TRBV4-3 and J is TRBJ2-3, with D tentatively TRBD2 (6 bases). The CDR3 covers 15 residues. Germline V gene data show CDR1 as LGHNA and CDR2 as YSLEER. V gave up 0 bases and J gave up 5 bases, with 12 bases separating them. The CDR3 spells CASSQDGRGKDTQYF. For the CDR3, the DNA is TGCGCCAGCAGCCAAGATGGGCGCGGGAAAGATACGCAGTATTTT.

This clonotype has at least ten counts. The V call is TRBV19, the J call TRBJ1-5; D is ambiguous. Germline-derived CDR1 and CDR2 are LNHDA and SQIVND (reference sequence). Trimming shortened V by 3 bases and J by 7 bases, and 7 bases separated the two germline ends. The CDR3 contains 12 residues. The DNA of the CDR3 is TGTGCCAGTAGTATTGGAGGGCAGCCCCAGCATTTT. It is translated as CASSIGGQPQHF.

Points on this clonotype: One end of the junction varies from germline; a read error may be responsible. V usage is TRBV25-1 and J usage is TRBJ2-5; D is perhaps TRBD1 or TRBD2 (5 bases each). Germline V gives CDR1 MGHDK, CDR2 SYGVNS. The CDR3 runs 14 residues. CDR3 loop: CASSAPGPQETQDF. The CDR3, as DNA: TGTGCCAGCAGTGCCCCGGGACCACAAGAGACCCAGGACTTC.

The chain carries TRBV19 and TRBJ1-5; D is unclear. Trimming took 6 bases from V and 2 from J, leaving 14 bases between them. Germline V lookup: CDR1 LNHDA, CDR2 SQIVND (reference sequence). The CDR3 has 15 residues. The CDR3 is CASRSERAGNQPQHF. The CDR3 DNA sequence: TGTGCCAGTAGATCAGAGAGGGCGGGCAATCAGCCCCAGCATTTT.

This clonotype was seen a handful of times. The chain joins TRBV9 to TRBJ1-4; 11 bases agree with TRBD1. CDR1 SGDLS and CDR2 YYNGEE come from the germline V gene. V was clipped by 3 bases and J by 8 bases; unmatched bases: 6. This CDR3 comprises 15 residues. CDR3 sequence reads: CASSAGDRGNEKLFF. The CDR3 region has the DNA TGTGCCAGCAGCGCCGGGGACAGGGGGAACGAAAAACTGTTTTTT.

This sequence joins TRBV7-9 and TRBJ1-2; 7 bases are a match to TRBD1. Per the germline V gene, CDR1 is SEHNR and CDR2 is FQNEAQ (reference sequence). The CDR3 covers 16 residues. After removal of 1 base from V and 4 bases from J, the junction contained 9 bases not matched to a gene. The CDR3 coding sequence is TGTGCCAGCAGCTTAGAACGACAGGGTTCAGGCTATGGCTACACCTTC. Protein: CASSLERQGSGYGYTF.

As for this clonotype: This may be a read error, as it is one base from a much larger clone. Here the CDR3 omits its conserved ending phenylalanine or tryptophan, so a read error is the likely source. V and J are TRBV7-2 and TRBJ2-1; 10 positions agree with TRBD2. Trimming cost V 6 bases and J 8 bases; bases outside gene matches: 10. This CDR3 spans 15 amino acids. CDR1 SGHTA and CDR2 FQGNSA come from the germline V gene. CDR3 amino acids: CASRPQRGGSDEQFL. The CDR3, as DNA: TGTGCCAGCAGGCCCCAGCGGGGGGGCTCGGATGAGCAGTTCTTA.

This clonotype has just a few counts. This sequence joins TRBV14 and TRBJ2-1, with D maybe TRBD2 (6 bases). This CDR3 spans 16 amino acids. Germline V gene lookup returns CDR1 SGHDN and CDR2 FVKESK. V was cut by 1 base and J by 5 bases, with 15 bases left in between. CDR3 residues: CASSQVRGTENNEQFF. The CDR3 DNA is TGTGCCAGCAGCCAAGTACGCGGGACGGAGAACAATGAGCAGTTCTTC.

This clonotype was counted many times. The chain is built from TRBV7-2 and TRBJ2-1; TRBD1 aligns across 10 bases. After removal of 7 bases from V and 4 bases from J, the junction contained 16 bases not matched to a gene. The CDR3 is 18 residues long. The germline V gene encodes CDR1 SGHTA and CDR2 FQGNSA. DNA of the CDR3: TGTGCCAGCATTTTTGGTATCTTGGGGGACAGGGGATACAATGAGCAGTTCTTC. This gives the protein CASIFGILGDRGYNEQFF.

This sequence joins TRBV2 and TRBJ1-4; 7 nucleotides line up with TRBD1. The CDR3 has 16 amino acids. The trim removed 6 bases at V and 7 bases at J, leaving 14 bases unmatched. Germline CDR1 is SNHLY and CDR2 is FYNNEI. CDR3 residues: CASRDGLTGAREKLFF. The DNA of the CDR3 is TGTGCCAGCAGAGACGGACTTACAGGGGCTCGTGAAAAACTGTTTTTT. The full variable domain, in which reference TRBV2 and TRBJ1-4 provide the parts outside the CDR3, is EPEVTQTPSHQVTQMGQEVILRCVPISNHLYFYWYRQILGQKVEFLVSFYNNEISEKSEIFDDQFSVERPDGSNFTLKIRSTKLEDSAMYFCASRDGLTGAREKLFFGSGTQLSVL.